The rows below give T cell receptor beta chains drawn from one sample of a study of shared clonotypes between healthy human individuals. The repertoire was sequenced with immunoSEQ multiplex PCR; TCRdb's copy has only in-frame clones and lacks some. This table holds some 2.1 million clones, about 94% found once. The sequenced sample was naive CD8+ T cells from PBMCs. The origin of the receptors is a man younger than 35 in good health. Some clones in this sample may be carry-over from other donors' samples. Each CDR3 is given with its conserved first and last residue. Size is stated for part of the rows, as once, few or many counts, or as a class when the clone is expanded.

j_gene,v_gene,abundance,CDR3aa
TRBJ2-3,TRBV5-6,NA,CASSYRTAGDTQYF
TRBJ1-3,TRBV27,NA,CASSPRGDYGNTIYF
TRBJ2-3,TRBV9,NA,CASSVARAGPGSDTQYF
TRBJ1-3,TRBV28,once,CASSSETGYWGSSGNTIYF
TRBJ2-2,TRBV10-2,NA,CASSHGTSARRELFF
TRBJ2-3,TRBV28,NA,CASSLVASRRADTQYF
TRBJ2-7,TRBV4-1,NA,CASSPAGAGYEQYF
TRBJ2-1,TRBV19,NA,CASSAGTAYNEQFF
TRBJ1-2,TRBV28,NA,CASLDRGSYGYTF
TRBJ2-1,TRBV28,NA,CASSLWLASGNNNEQFF
TRBJ2-7,TRBV7-2,NA,CASSSRDFSYEQYF
TRBJ1-5,TRBV7-8,NA,CASSLDEGGSEPQHF
TRBJ2-5,TRBV28,NA,CASSFSYEETQYF
TRBJ2-6,TRBV7-3,NA,CASSPLGTSDSGANVLTF
TRBJ2-7,TRBV18,NA,CASSPPDRLGSYEQYF
TRBJ2-1,TRBV29-1,NA,CSVVLYEQFF
TRBJ1-1,TRBV9,NA,CASSAKATGAGDTEAFF
TRBJ2-5,TRBV5-1,NA,CASSLVFLAGEQETQYF
TRBJ1-3,TRBV7-9,NA,CASSLVGQGSGNTIYF
TRBJ2-7,TRBV15,NA,CATSSGDFPYEQYF
TRBJ2-3,TRBV13,NA,CASSVGEGADTQYF
TRBJ2-2,TRBV5-4,once,CASSSGRVGELFF
TRBJ2-7,TRBV4-2,NA,CASSPGLTHEQYF
TRBJ2-3,TRBV29-1,NA,CSVEDLGLGGTDTQYF
TRBJ2-3,TRBV7-9,NA,CASTEVSTDTQYF
TRBJ2-3,TRBV7-8,NA,CASSLATASTDTQYF
TRBJ2-1,TRBV7-3,NA,CASSRVAGDNEQFF
TRBJ1-2,TRBV9,NA,CASRGTGGGYGYTF
TRBJ2-7,TRBV4-1,once,CASSQKGTGSSYEQYF
TRBJ1-5,TRBV7-2,NA,CASSLVFGGYQPQHF